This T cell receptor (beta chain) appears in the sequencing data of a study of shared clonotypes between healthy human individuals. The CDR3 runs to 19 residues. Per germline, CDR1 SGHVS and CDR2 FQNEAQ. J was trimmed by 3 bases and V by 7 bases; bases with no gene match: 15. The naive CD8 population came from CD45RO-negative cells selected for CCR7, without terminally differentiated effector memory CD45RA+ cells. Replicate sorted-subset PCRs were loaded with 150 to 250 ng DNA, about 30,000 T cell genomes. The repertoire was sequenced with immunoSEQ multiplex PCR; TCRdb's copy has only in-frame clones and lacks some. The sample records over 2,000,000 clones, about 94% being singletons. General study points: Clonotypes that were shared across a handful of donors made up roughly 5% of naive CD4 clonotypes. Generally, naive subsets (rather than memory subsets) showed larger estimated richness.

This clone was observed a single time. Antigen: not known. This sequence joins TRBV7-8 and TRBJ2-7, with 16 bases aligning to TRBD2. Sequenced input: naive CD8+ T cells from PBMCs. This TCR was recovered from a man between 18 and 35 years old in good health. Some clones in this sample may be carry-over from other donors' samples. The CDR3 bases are TGTGCCAGCACCTCGGGACTAGCGGGAGGGCGGCGTACGTTCTACGAGCAGTACTTC. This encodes CASTSGLAGGRRTFYEQYF.